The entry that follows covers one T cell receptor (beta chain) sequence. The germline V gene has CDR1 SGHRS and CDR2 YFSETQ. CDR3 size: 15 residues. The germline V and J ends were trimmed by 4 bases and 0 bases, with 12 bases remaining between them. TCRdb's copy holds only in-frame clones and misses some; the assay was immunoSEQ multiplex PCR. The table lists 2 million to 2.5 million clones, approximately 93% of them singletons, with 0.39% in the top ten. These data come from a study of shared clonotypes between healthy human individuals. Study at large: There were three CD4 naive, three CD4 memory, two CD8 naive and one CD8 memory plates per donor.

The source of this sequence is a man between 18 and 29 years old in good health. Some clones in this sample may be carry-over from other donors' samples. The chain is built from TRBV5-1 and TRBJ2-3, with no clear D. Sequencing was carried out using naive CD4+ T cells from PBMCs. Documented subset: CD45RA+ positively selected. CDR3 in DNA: TGCGCCAGCAGCCGGACGCCTTCTAGCACAGATACGCAGTATTTT. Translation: CASSRTPSSTDTQYF.